A selection of T cell receptor beta chains follows, all from one sample in a study of T cell clusters in autoimmune cytopenias. TCRdb reanalyzed the multiplex PCR reads, giving one entry per CDR3 protein sequence and no DNA. This table lists around 6,300 distinct CDR3 sequences. This same sample was also taken into another study, of T cell repertoires in aging, cancer and after chemotherapy.

Material for sequencing was peripheral blood. These receptors were obtained from a human donor in good health. Both conserved end residues are part of each CDR3. Part of the rows lack a size; the others show once, few, many or a class for expanded clones.

V gene	clone size	J gene	CDR3 protein
TRBV4-2	.	TRBJ1-3	CASSQEVFSGNTIYF
TRBV24-1	.	TRBJ2-3	CATSDSSEASDTQYF
TRBV27	.	TRBJ2-1	CASSFREGVGSYNEQFF
TRBV5-6	.	TRBJ1-3	CASSLVVDSGNTIYF
TRBV7-2	.	TRBJ2-7	CASSFQFGQGTYEQYF
TRBV12-3/TRBV12-4	.	TRBJ1-4	CASSLWGRDEKLFF
TRBV19	.	TRBJ2-7	CASSTDQGRFEQYF
TRBV7-9	.	TRBJ2-5	CASSFEGPETQYF
TRBV6-2/TRBV6-3	.	TRBJ1-5	CASSQGTAGPQHF
TRBV6-5	.	TRBJ1-6	CASSYSGGGESPLHF
TRBV6-5	.	TRBJ2-4	CASSGPGFKNIQYF
TRBV6-5	.	TRBJ1-2	CASSPREAFNSYTF
TRBV19	medium-sized	TRBJ2-2	CASSILPGLAGGGTGELFF
TRBV29-1	medium-sized	TRBJ1-1	CSAQGGGSGEAFF
TRBV13	.	TRBJ2-3	CASSHQPAGPRADTQYF
TRBV19	medium-sized	TRBJ2-1	CASSLVAEAFYNEQFF
TRBV19	medium-sized	TRBJ2-1	CASSIERGYNEQFF
TRBV7-9	medium-sized	TRBJ2-1	CASQAYNEQFF
TRBV18	medium-sized	TRBJ2-5	CASSPSVGVERRSETQYF
TRBV19	medium-sized	TRBJ2-7	CASSGGRYEQYF
TRBV6-5	medium-sized	TRBJ2-3	CASSYSPVGGVFTDTQYF
TRBV6-2/TRBV6-3	.	TRBJ1-4	CAVGTGDEKLFF
TRBV27	.	TRBJ2-2	CASTRAGGAGGELFF
TRBV6-1	.	TRBJ1-5	CASSEDTGTPNQPQHF
TRBV6-5	medium-sized	TRBJ2-2	CASSYSVTPGDTGELFF
TRBV6-6	.	TRBJ2-7	CASTPSSGLSGEQYF
TRBV19	medium-sized	TRBJ1-5	CASSPLLGSSQPQHF
TRBV7-2	.	TRBJ1-5	CASSPRAGWNQPQHF
TRBV5-1	.	TRBJ2-7	CASSPQGYEQYF
TRBV5-6	.	TRBJ1-1	CASSPSRDREAFF
TRBV18	.	TRBJ1-4	CASSPGQGAGGEKLFF